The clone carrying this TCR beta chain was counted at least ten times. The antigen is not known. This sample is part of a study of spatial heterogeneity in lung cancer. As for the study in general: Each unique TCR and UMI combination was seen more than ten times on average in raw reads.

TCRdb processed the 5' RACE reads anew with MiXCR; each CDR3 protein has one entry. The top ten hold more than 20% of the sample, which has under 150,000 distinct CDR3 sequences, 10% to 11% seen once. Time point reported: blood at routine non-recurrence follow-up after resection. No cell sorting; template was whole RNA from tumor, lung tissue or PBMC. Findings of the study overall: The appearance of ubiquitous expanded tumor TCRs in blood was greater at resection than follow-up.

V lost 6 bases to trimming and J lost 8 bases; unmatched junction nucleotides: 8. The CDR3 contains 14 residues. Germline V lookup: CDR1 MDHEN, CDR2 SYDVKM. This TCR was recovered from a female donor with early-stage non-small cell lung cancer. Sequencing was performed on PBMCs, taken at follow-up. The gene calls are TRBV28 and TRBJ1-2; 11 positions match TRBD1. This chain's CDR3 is CASSPGTGGGGYTF. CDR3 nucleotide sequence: TGTGCCAGCAGCCCGGGGACAGGGGGTGGAGGCTACACCTTC.